This T cell receptor beta chain was captured in a study of blood T cell repertoires in COVID-19. Overall study context: Sites across the United States, Italy and Spain contributed samples from acute and convalescent COVID-19. T cells, B-cell-depleted T cells, or PBMCs provided the cDNA or gDNA that served as material.

Trimming cost V 5 bases and J 8 bases; bases outside gene matches: 7. Germline V gives CDR1 SEHNR, CDR2 FQNEAQ (reference sequence). The CDR3 loop spans 13 amino acids. Methods used by the authors: Nucleated cell counts were estimated from reference gene primer amplification. Method: immunoSEQ multiplex PCR; TCRdb's copy keeps in-frame clones and lacks some. V and J calls and clone size follow that table, whereas D and trimming were derived from the DNA. The sample contains about 66,000 clones, 82% of which appear only once. The material sequenced was peripheral blood. The chain recombines TRBV7-9 with TRBJ1-1; 8 bases map to TRBD1. The sequence derives from a man aged 55 to 70 with acute or convalescent COVID-19. CDR3 in DNA: TGTGCCAGCAGCCTAGGACAGGGCAGAGAAGCTTTCTTT. Its protein is CASSLGQGREAFF.